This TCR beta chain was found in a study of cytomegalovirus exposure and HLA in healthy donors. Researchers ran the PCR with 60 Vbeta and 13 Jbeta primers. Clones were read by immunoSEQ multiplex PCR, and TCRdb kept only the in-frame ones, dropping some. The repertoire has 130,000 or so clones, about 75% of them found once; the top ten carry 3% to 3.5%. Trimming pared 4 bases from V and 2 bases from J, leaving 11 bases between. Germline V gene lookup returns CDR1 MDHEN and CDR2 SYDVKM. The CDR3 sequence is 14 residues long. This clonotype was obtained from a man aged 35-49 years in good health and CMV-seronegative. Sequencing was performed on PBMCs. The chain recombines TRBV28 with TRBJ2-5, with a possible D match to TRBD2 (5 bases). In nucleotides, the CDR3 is TGTGCCAGCAGTTCCCCCGGGGTGCAAGAGACCCAGTACTTC. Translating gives CASSSPGVQETQYF.